This T cell receptor beta chain emerged from a study of cytomegalovirus exposure and HLA in healthy donors. Overall study context: The 110 or so validation repertoires used a platform that matched the one used for the approximately 670 first-cohort repertoires, as a later analysis reported. General observations from the study: The tendency of first-cohort TCR clusters to co-occur in the approximately 120 validation repertoires was identified by a subsequent analysis. The authors listed 164 TCR beta chains as cytomegalovirus-associated. In vitro, three CMV-associated chains proved specific for CMV antigens.

This table comes from immunoSEQ multiplex PCR, and its TCRdb copy is limited to in-frame clones, with some not included. The profile shows some 68,000 clones, around 97% of them singletons. V lost 1 base, J lost 9 bases, and 12 bases lay in between. There are 13 residues in the CDR3. Germline CDR1 is LNHDA and CDR2 is SQIVND (reference sequence). As for this clone: The antigen remains undetermined.

The clonotype originates from a man between 18 and 35 years old in good health and CMV-seronegative. J is TRBJ1-2 and V is TRBV19, with D unresolved. Sequencing was carried out using PBMCs. The CDR3 region is CASSIARGVSYTF. The CDR3 DNA reads TGTGCCAGTAGTATAGCGCGGGGTGTGAGCTACACCTTC.